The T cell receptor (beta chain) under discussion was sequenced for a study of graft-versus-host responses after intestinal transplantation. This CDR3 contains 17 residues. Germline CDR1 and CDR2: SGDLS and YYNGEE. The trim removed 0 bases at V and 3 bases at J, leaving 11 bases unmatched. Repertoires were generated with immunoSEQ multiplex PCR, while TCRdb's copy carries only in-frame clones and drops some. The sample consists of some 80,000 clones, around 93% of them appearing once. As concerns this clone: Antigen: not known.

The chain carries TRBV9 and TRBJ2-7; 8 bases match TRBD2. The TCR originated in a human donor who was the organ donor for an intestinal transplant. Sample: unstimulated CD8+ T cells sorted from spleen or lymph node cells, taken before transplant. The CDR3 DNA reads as TGTGCCAGCAGCGTAGGAAGCGGGGGCCTTTTATACTACGAGCAGTACTTC. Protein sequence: CASSVGSGGLLYYEQYF.